Listed here are 23 T cell receptor beta chains from one sample, sequenced in a study of glioma-infiltrating T cells after dendritic cell vaccination. The table came from immunoSEQ multiplex PCR; TCRdb's copy has only in-frame clones and leaves some out. The table lists some 99,000 clones, 65% to 85% of them singletons. This sample's time point: after dendritic cell vaccination, including at tumor progression/relapse. The sequencing here drew on blood, taken after dendritic cell vaccination. The receptor source for this set is a human donor with glioblastoma.

This chain joins TRBV6-5 and TRBJ2-6, with a possible D match to TRBD1 (5 bases). The CDR3 runs to 14 residues. Germline loops: CDR1 MNHEY, CDR2 SVGAGI. Trimming cost V 9 bases and J 4 bases, with 13 bases left between them. The CDR3 sequence is CASTWTHGANVLTF. The DNA of the CDR3 is TGTGCCAGTACCTGGACACACGGGGCCAACGTCCTGACTTTC.

The gene calls are TRBV2 and TRBJ2-5; D is unclear. V was trimmed by 6 bases and J by 1 base, leaving 3 bases between them. Looked up from germline, CDR1 is SNHLY and CDR2 is FYNNEI. This CDR3 spans 11 amino acids. This CDR3 is CASSSQETQYF. CDR3 DNA sequence: TGTGCCAGCAGCTCCCAAGAGACCCAGTACTTC. The full variable domain, in which reference TRBV2 and TRBJ2-5 provide the parts outside the CDR3, is EPEVTQTPSHQVTQMGQEVILRCVPISNHLYFYWYRQILGQKVEFLVSFYNNEISEKSEIFDDQFSVERPDGSNFTLKIRSTKLEDSAMYFCASSSQETQYFGPGTRLLVL.

This chain connects TRBV25-1 to TRBJ2-1, with D perhaps TRBD2 (7 bases). The CDR3 totals 16 residues. The V gene's germline CDR1 is MGHDK and CDR2 SYGVNS. The V and J ends lost 5 bases and 9 bases respectively, with 23 bases between them. The CDR3 loop is CASSILGGGPGSEQFF. The CDR3 nucleotides are TGTGCCAGCAGTATCCTAGGGGGGGGGCCTGGGAGTGAGCAGTTCTTC.

The rearrangement uses TRBV10-3 and TRBJ2-3; 8 bases match TRBD2. The CDR3 has 14 residues. The junction had 8 bases not matched to a gene; V was cut back by 8 bases and J by 4 bases. Germline V gene data show CDR1 as ENHRY and CDR2 as SYGVKD. DNA for the CDR3: TGTGCCATCGCACCGGGGGGGCCGGCAGATACGCAGTATTTT. This translates into CAIAPGGPADTQYF.

The chain links TRBV6-6 to TRBJ2-5; 12 bases align to TRBD2. This CDR3 spans 15 amino acids. V dropped 5 bases and J dropped 2; count of bases not matched to a gene: 3. Germline CDR1 and CDR2: MNHNY and SVGAGI (reference sequence). The CDR3 loop reads CASSQLAGGQETQYF. CDR3 sequence (DNA): TGTGCCAGCAGTCAGCTAGCGGGGGGGCAAGAGACCCAGTACTTC.

The chain has TRBV9 and TRBJ2-5, with 14 bases lining up with TRBD2. Germline CDR1 reads SGDLS; CDR2 reads YYNGEE. This CDR3 spans 17 amino acids. V was clipped by 3 bases and J by 1 base; unmatched bases: 5. The CDR3 sequence: CASSEGLAGGSQETQYF. The CDR3 DNA reads as TGTGCCAGCAGCGAAGGACTAGCGGGAGGCTCCCAAGAGACCCAGTACTTC. Full variable domain (rest looked up from reference TRBV9 and TRBJ2-5): DSGVTQTPKHLITATGQRVTLRCSPRSGDLSVYWYQQSLDQGLQFLIQYYNGEERAKGNILERFSAQQFPDLHSELNLSSLELGDSALYFCASSEGLAGGSQETQYFGPGTRLLVL.

This clone has a handful of counts. The chain is built from TRBV7-2 and TRBJ2-7, with TRBD2 as a possible D gene (5 bases). Germline CDR1 and CDR2: SGHTA and FQGNSA. Trimming removed 5 bases from V and 2 bases from J, with 13 bases in between. The length of the CDR3 is 14 residues. CDR3 amino acids: CASSPRTSTYEQYF. The DNA of the CDR3 is TGTGCCAGCAGCCCGCGGACTTCTACCTACGAGCAGTACTTC.

This chain links TRBV9 with TRBJ1-3; D possibly corresponds to TRBD1 (6 bases). Germline lookup yields CDR1 SGDLS and CDR2 YYNGEE. The V and J ends lost 5 bases and 2 bases respectively, with 11 bases between them. This CDR3 comprises 14 residues. The CDR3 sequence: CASRGGEAGNTIYF. Here the CDR3 DNA reads TGTGCCAGCAGAGGGGGTGAAGCTGGAAACACCATATATTTT.

The chain couples TRBV5-8 to TRBJ2-7, with 8 bases fitting TRBD1. Per the germline V gene, CDR1 is SGHTS and CDR2 is YDEGEE. V lost 2 bases to trimming and J lost 5 bases; unmatched junction nucleotides: 9. The CDR3 is 15 amino acids. CDR3 sequence (DNA): TGTGCCAGCAGCTTACTGGACAGGGTGAGGAACGAGCAGTACTTC. It yields the protein CASSLLDRVRNEQYF.

The rearrangement links TRBV12-5 to TRBJ2-1, with 13 bases matching TRBD2. Germline loops: CDR1 LGHNT, CDR2 FRNRAP. The CDR3 contains 14 residues. CDR3 protein: CDAPGLAGENEQFF. As DNA, the CDR3 is TGTGACGCCCCCGGACTAGCGGGAGAGAATGAGCAGTTCTTC.

The CDR3 protein is CASSLGGGYTEAFF. In nucleotides, the CDR3 is TGCGCCAGCAGCTTGGGAGGGGGCTACACTGAAGCTTTCTTT. J is TRBJ1-1 and V is TRBV5-1; 7 nucleotides align to TRBD1. Germline CDR1 is SGHRS and CDR2 is YFSETQ. With 0 bases clipped from V and 3 bases from J, the junction kept 2 bases outside the gene matches. This CDR3 has 14 amino acids.

V usage is TRBV6-5 and J usage is TRBJ2-1, with D tentatively TRBD2 (5 bases). The CDR3 runs to 12 residues. V was shortened by 4 bases and J by 9 bases, with 10 bases between the two germline ends. Germline V gene sequence: CDR1 MNHEY, CDR2 SVGAGI. Here the CDR3 reads CASSWTRGEQFF. The CDR3, as DNA: TGTGCCAGCAGTTGGACTCGGGGTGAGCAGTTCTTC.

The J gene is TRBJ1-3, the V gene TRBV21-1; TRBD1, the table's D call, was not compared with the DNA. TRBV21-1 is termed a pseudogene. CDR3 size: 15 residues. The CDR3 reads CASSKLGTEKNTIYF. The CDR3 DNA reads TGTGCCAGCAGTAAGCTGGGGACAGAGAAAAACACCATATATTTT.

The CDR3: CASSGGSTYEQYF. CDR3 nucleotides: TGTGCCAGCAGTGGGGGCAGTACCTACGAGCAGTACTTC. V usage is TRBV2 and J usage is TRBJ2-7; a possible D gene is TRBD1 (5 bases). CDR1 SNHLY and CDR2 FYNNEI come from the germline V gene. The CDR3 consists of 13 residues. Trimming took 4 bases from V and 2 from J, leaving 9 bases between them.

CDR3 residues: CASSSGSYEQYF. For the CDR3, the DNA is TGTGCCAGCAGCTCAGGGTCCTACGAGCAGTACTTC. The V and J genes are TRBV6-5 and TRBJ2-7; D may be TRBD1 (5 bases). Between the trimmed V and J ends, which lost 6 bases and 1 base, there was a span of 7 bases. Germline lookup yields CDR1 MNHEY and CDR2 SVGAGI. CDR3 length equals 12 residues.

The chain recombines TRBV30 with TRBJ1-3; D possibly corresponds to TRBD1 (6 bases). Germline lookup yields CDR1 GTSNPN and CDR2 SVGIG (reference sequence). The CDR3 is 12 amino acids. With 1 base removed from V and 16 bases from J, the gap between germline ends came to 17 bases. In nucleotides, the CDR3 is TGTGCCTGGAGTGGGCTTCGGGACAATACCTATTTT. Amino acid sequence: CAWSGLRDNTYF.

This clone was observed a single time. This chain links TRBV15 with TRBJ2-1; D is unclear. The CDR3 consists of 16 residues. The V end lost 1 base, the J end lost 14 bases, and 24 bases lay between the germline ends. CDR1 is LNHNV, CDR2 YYDKDF, per germline (reference sequence). For the CDR3, the DNA is TGTGCCACCAGCAGAGTCGGCCTTAAAGATGGTGGTGCGGAGTTCTTC. Protein sequence: CATSRVGLKDGGAEFF.

J is TRBJ1-5 and V is TRBV19, with 8 nucleotides matching TRBD1. Losses at the gene ends were 4 bases for V and 6 bases for J; bases not matched to a gene: 5. CDR3 length equals 14 residues. Germline-derived CDR1 and CDR2 are LNHDA and SQIVND (reference sequence). The CDR3 DNA sequence: TGTGCCAGTAGTAGACAGGGGCCTGGTCAGCCCCAGCATTTT. It specifies CASSRQGPGQPQHF.

The V and J genes are TRBV11-2 and TRBJ2-7, with 10 bases aligning to TRBD1. After removal of 5 bases from V and 5 bases from J, the junction contained 18 bases not matched to a gene. The CDR3 runs 18 residues. Germline V gene sequence: CDR1 SGHAT, CDR2 FQNNGV. CDR3 in DNA: TGTGCCAGCAGCGCGCCGGGACAGGGGATCCTGTTTGCCGACGAGCAGTACTTC. It specifies CASSAPGQGILFADEQYF.

V is TRBV5-5 and J is TRBJ2-7, with unresolved D. V was shortened by 0 bases and J by 6 bases, with 10 bases between the two germline ends. Germline assignment: CDR1 SGHKS and CDR2 YYEKEE (reference sequence). The length of the CDR3 is 13 residues. The CDR3 protein is CASSLEQFGEQYF. The DNA for the CDR3 is TGTGCCAGCAGCTTGGAACAGTTCGGCGAGCAGTACTTC.

This clone was seen a few times. This chain joins TRBV18 and TRBJ1-4; D is undetermined. CDR3 length: 13 residues. V lost 1 base, J lost 8 bases, and 8 bases lay in between. Looked up from germline, CDR1 is KGHSH and CDR2 is LQKENI. CDR3 amino acids: CASSPQREEKLFF. CDR3 in DNA: TGTGCCAGCTCACCACAACGAGAAGAAAAACTGTTTTTT.

This clone was found a few times. V gene TRBV5-1 combines with J gene TRBJ2-1; 7 nucleotides match TRBD2. Germline V gene data show CDR1 as SGHRS and CDR2 as YFSETQ. The V segment lost 4 bases and the J segment 4 bases; nucleotides outside the gene matches: 11. The CDR3 is 16 residues long. The CDR3 sequence: CASSPSGLVGYNEQFF. CDR3 sequence (DNA): TGCGCCAGCAGCCCCTCTGGACTAGTAGGGTACAATGAGCAGTTCTTC. The full variable domain, with the rest looked up from reference TRBV5-1 and TRBJ2-1, is KAGVTQTPRYLIKTRGQQVTLSCSPISGHRSVSWYQQTPGQGLQFLFEYFSETQRNKGNFPGRFSGRQFSNSRSEMNVSTLELGDSALYLCASSPSGLVGYNEQFFGPGTRLTVL.

This chain uses TRBV18 with TRBJ1-5; maybe TRBD1 (5 bases). Germline V gives CDR1 KGHSH, CDR2 LQKENI. This CDR3 spans 16 amino acids. V gave up 0 bases and J gave up 9 bases, with 18 bases separating them. The CDR3 DNA follows: TGTGCCAGCTCACCACCGAATCGGGACGGGGGAGGGCCCCAGCATTTT. Residues: CASSPPNRDGGGPQHF. Variable domain in full (rest from reference TRBV18 and TRBJ1-5): NAGVMQNPRHLVRRRGQEARLRCSPMKGHSHVYWYRQLPEEGLKFMVYLQKENIIDESGMPKERFSAEFPKEGPSILRIQQVVRGDSAAYFCASSPPNRDGGGPQHFGDGTRLSIL.